This T cell receptor beta chain was observed in a study of Ad26.COV2.S vaccination and SARS-CoV-2 variants. Across the whole study: The donor was enrolled in the Ad26.COV2.S arm of the COV1001 trial. Once or twice, 56 days apart, Ad26.COV2.S was delivered intramuscularly.

Whole-study findings and limits: Vaccinees and placebo recipients showed similar non-spike TCR breadth. Responses of T cells in total may have been underestimated by the TCR breadth and depth analyses.

Treatment in this sample: about 20 received Ad26.COV2.S at low or high dose, single or two shots; five or six received placebo; per-sample allocation not given. Day 63 after the first vaccine or placebo injection was the time point for sampling. This clone was seen many times. Its antigen is unknown. TCRdb's table, derived via immunoSEQ multiplex PCR, lists solely in-frame clones and lacks some. In the table there are some 370,000 clones, 80% to 90% of which are singletons. The CDR3 spans 14 residues. From germline, CDR1 is SGDLS and CDR2 YYNGEE. The V end lost 4 bases, the J end lost 4 bases, and 15 bases lay between the germline ends.

The sequenced sample was peripheral blood, obtained in a trial of Ad26.COV2.S vaccine versus placebo. The rearrangement uses TRBV9 and TRBJ2-7, with D possibly TRBD2 on 7 matching bases. This clonotype originated in a person aged 18-60 years who received the Ad26.COV2.S COVID-19 vaccine or a placebo. The CDR3 nucleotides are TGTGCCAGCAGCACGAGCGGGACACGATACGAGCAGTACTTC. This sequence encodes CASSTSGTRYEQYF.